Following are 14 T cell receptor beta chains from one sample sequenced in a study of naive and memory T cell subsets. Ligated cDNA underwent four rounds of PCR with nested alpha and beta constant region primers and SP2. One entry per CDR3 protein results from TCRdb running MiXCR on the UMI-ligation and nested PCR reads. Here the sample spans 30,000 to 35,000 distinct CDR3 sequences, roughly 7.3% being singletons. Treatment noted: skin biopsy from PPD injection site in Mantoux-positive individual. An oligonucleotide containing a UMI was ligated to the 3' end of TCR cDNA. The sample consisted of skin, taken from a tuberculin skin test site. These receptors all stem from an adult in good health.

By sample fraction, this clonotype is large (0.1 to 1%). This chain joins TRBV29-1 and TRBJ2-7; either TRBD1 or TRBD2 may fit D (5 bases each). Trimming shortened V by 6 bases and J by 1 base, and 13 bases separated the two germline ends. Looked up from germline, CDR1 is SQVTM and CDR2 is ANQGSEA. The CDR3 runs to 13 residues. The CDR3 sequence is CSVGALQSYEQYF. CDR3 coding DNA: TGCAGCGTCGGGGCCTTACAATCCTACGAGCAGTACTTC.

This clonotype was counted ten times or more. The chain employs TRBV18 and TRBJ1-4; D is unresolved. V lost 3 bases, J lost 4 bases, and 12 bases lay in between. This CDR3 has 15 residues. The germline V gene has CDR1 KGHSH and CDR2 LQKENI. CDR3 in DNA: TGTGCCAGCTCACCTACATCCCAGGATAATGAAAAACTGTTTTTT. Encoded protein: CASSPTSQDNEKLFF.

This clonotype was observed many times. This rearrangement joins TRBV3-1 to TRBJ2-3; TRBD1 matches 11 bases. Germline assignment: CDR1 LGHDT and CDR2 YNNKEL (reference sequence). V lost 4 bases and J lost 1; bases outside the gene matches: 13. The CDR3 is 19 amino acids. For the CDR3, the DNA is TGTGCCAGCAGCCCCGGACAGGGGGCGCTTAAAGTGGGCACAGATACGCAGTATTTT. Its protein is CASSPGQGALKVGTDTQYF.

This clonotype appeared many times. The genes are TRBV2 and TRBJ2-1, with a weak D call TRBD1 (5 bases). The germline V gene has CDR1 SNHLY and CDR2 FYNNEI. The CDR3 totals 15 residues. V was clipped by 5 bases and J by 6 bases, with 17 bases between them. CDR3 bases: TGTGCCAGCAGTAGGCCCTCGTCAGGGCCCAATGAGCAGTTCTTC. This translates into CASSRPSSGPNEQFF.

This chain connects TRBV20-1 to TRBJ1-5; 8 bases map to TRBD1. Looked up from germline, CDR1 is DFQATT and CDR2 is SNEGSKA (reference sequence). This CDR3 spans 14 amino acids. The V segment lost 2 bases and the J segment 4 bases; nucleotides outside the gene matches: 4. This CDR3 is CSARKGQGNQPQHF. CDR3 sequence (DNA): TGCAGTGCTAGAAAAGGACAGGGTAATCAGCCCCAGCATTTT.

Many counts were recorded for this clonotype. The chain uses TRBV7-2 and TRBJ2-5, with D unresolved. CDR3 size: 14 residues. Germline assignment: CDR1 SGHTA and CDR2 FQGNSA. V lost 5 bases to trimming and J lost 7 bases, with 17 bases between them. Here the CDR3 reads CASSRWTGPGTQYF. The CDR3 coding sequence is TGTGCCAGCAGCCGTTGGACGGGCCCAGGGACCCAGTACTTC.

The rearrangement links TRBV5-1 to TRBJ1-2, with a weak D call TRBD1 (5 bases). The CDR3 extends over 15 amino acids. Deletions cut 0 bases from V and 2 bases from J, with 11 bases between. In germline, CDR1 is SGHRS, CDR2 YFSETQ. The chain's CDR3 is CASSLAFDSNYGYTF. In DNA, the CDR3 is TGCGCCAGCAGCTTGGCCTTCGACAGCAACTATGGCTACACCTTC.

This clonotype was seen repeatedly, ten times or more. The V gene is TRBV20-1, the J gene TRBJ1-6, with 7 bases lining up with TRBD1. V lost 1 base and J lost 3; bases outside the gene matches: 3. Germline-derived CDR1 and CDR2 are DFQATT and SNEGSKA (reference sequence). The CDR3 extends over 15 amino acids. Here the CDR3 reads CSARAGGIYNSPLHF. CDR3 in DNA: TGCAGTGCTAGAGCAGGGGGGATCTATAATTCACCCCTCCACTTT.

J is TRBJ2-3 and V is TRBV11-2; possibly TRBD1 or TRBD2 for D (5 bases each). With 3 bases removed from V and 6 bases from J, the gap between germline ends came to 7 bases. This CDR3 contains 12 residues. Looked up from germline, CDR1 is SGHAT and CDR2 is FQNNGV. CDR3 protein: CASSLGVDTQYF. The CDR3 bases are TGTGCCAGCAGCTTGGGGGTGGATACGCAGTATTTT. Based on the CDR3 plus reference TRBV11-2 and TRBJ2-3, the full variable domain is EAGVAQSPRYKIIEKRQSVAFWCNPISGHATLYWYQQILGQGPKLLIQFQNNGVVDDSQLPKDRFSAERLKGVDSTLKIQPAKLEDSAVYLCASSLGVDTQYFGPGTRLTVL.

The J gene is TRBJ1-5, the V gene TRBV12-3 or TRBV12-4; no definite D call. CDR3 length: 15 amino acids. Trimming took 3 bases from V and 4 from J, leaving 13 bases between them. CDR3: CASSLMEGVNQPQHF. Written as DNA, the CDR3 is TGTGCCAGCAGTTTGATGGAGGGAGTTAATCAGCCCCAGCATTTT.

This clonotype was counted ten times or more. The V gene is TRBV3-1, the J gene TRBJ1-5; D is unclear. CDR1 and CDR2 (germline): LGHDT, YNNKEL (reference sequence). The CDR3 has 14 amino acids. V lost 3 bases and J 0 bases, leaving 6 bases between the germline ends. The CDR3 DNA follows: TGTGCCAGCAGCCAGGGGTATAGCAATCAGCCCCAGCATTTT. Protein sequence: CASSQGYSNQPQHF.

This chain joins TRBV20-1 and TRBJ1-2; TRBD1 matches at 7 bases. This CDR3 region has 13 residues. The ends lost 4 bases at V and 6 bases at J; junction bases unmatched: 8. From germline, CDR1 is DFQATT and CDR2 SNEGSKA (reference sequence). The CDR3 DNA follows: TGCAGTGCTATCGACAGGGTTGGAAATGGCTACACCTTC. Translating gives CSAIDRVGNGYTF.

Ten or more counts support this clonotype. The chain links TRBV12-3 or TRBV12-4 to TRBJ2-3, with D perhaps TRBD2 (6 bases). There are 15 residues in the CDR3. The ends were cut back, 1 base at V and 0 bases at J, with 8 bases in the middle. CDR3 sequence reads: CASSLGRGSTDTQYF. The CDR3 DNA reads as TGTGCCAGCAGTTTAGGGCGGGGAAGCACAGATACGCAGTATTTT.

This clonotype was seen ten or more times. The J gene is TRBJ1-1, the V gene TRBV6-2 or TRBV6-3; a possible D gene is TRBD1 (5 bases). Germline CDR1 is MNHEY and CDR2 is SVGEGT. V was clipped by 0 bases and J by 4 bases, with 9 bases between them. The CDR3 totals 14 residues. The chain's CDR3 is CASSYSGGGTEAFF. Here the CDR3 DNA reads TGTGCCAGCAGTTACTCGGGGGGAGGCACTGAAGCTTTCTTT.